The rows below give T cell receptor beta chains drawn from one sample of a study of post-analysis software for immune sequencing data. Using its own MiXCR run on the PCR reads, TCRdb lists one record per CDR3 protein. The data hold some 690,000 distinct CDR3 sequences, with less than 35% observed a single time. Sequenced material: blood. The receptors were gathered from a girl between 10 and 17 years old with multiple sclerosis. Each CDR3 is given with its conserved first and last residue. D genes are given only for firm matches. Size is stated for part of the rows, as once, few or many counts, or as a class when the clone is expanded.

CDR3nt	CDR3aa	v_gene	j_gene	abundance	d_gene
TGTGCCAGCAGTGTCCTAGCGGGGGCCATCTACGAGCAGTACTTC	CASSVLAGAIYEQYF	TRBV2	TRBJ2-7	few	TRBD2
TGTGCCAGCAGTCCCTTGACTGCAGGCTCCTACAATGAGCAGTTCTTC	CASSPLTAGSYNEQFF	TRBV28	TRBJ2-1	.	.
TGCAGCGTTGAAATGCGGGTGGGGGCAGATACGCAGTATTTT	CSVEMRVGADTQYF	TRBV29-1	TRBJ2-3	.	.
TGCAGTGCTAGAGATTTTAGGGGGCCCACCGGGGAGCTGTTTTTT	CSARDFRGPTGELFF	TRBV20-1	TRBJ2-2	.	TRBD1
TGTGCCACCAGCAGATCCCTTAGGGCCCCCACAGATACGCAGTATTTT	CATSRSLRAPTDTQYF	TRBV15	TRBJ2-3	.	.
TGTGCCAGCAGCTCCCGGGGGAGCGGTTACTCCTACAATGAGCAGTTCTTC	CASSSRGSGYSYNEQFF	TRBV7-6	TRBJ2-1	.	.
TGCAGCGTTGGACTAGGTAGCGGGGGGTCACCATATGAGCAGTTCTTC	CSVGLGSGGSPYEQFF	TRBV29-1	TRBJ2-1	.	TRBD2
TGTGCCAGCAGTTCCCCCCGGGACAGGGGAGTCTACGAGCAGTACTTC	CASSSPRDRGVYEQYF	TRBV27	TRBJ2-7	few	TRBD1
TGCAGTGCTAGGTCCGGCAGGGGTCTCACTGAAGCTTTCTTT	CSARSGRGLTEAFF	TRBV20-1	TRBJ1-1	.	.
TGCAGTGCTAGTGAACTCCAAGAGACCCAGTACTTC	CSASELQETQYF	TRBV20-1	TRBJ2-5	few	.
TGTGCCAGCAGTCATAGCGGGGGGATGGATACGCAGTATTTT	CASSHSGGMDTQYF	TRBV12-3/TRBV12-4	TRBJ2-3	.	TRBD2
TGCAGCGTTGTTACTAGCGGGGGCCTCCAAGAGACCCAGTACTTC	CSVVTSGGLQETQYF	TRBV29-1	TRBJ2-5	few	TRBD2
TGTGCCAGCAGTTTAACCCTCGCGGCCGAGCAGTTCTTC	CASSLTLAAEQFF	TRBV6-2/TRBV6-3	TRBJ2-1	few	.
TGTGCCAGCAGCTTAGATCACCTAGCGGGAGCATTCTCCTACGAGCAGTACTTC	CASSLDHLAGAFSYEQYF	TRBV11-2	TRBJ2-7	few	TRBD2
TGTGCCAGCAGACCCCCAGCTAGCGGGAGTATAACAGATACGCAGTATTTT	CASRPPASGSITDTQYF	TRBV5-4	TRBJ2-3	.	TRBD2
TGTGCCAGCAGCAAGCGACAGGACTGCTACGAGCAGTACTTC	CASSKRQDCYEQYF	TRBV21-1	TRBJ2-7	few	.
TGTGCCACGAACATTCATTTTAGGCAGGGGAAGAATCAGCCCCAGCATTTT	CATNIHFRQGKNQPQHF	TRBV24-1	TRBJ1-5	.	.
TGTGCCAGCAGTTACTTTTTGTCGGGCGCTAGGGAGACCCAGTACTTC	CASSYFLSGARETQYF	TRBV6-5	TRBJ2-5	.	.
TGTGCCAGCAGTGACTGGCCCACAGGGACATTTAACTACGAGCAGTACTTC	CASSDWPTGTFNYEQYF	TRBV2	TRBJ2-7	.	.
TGTGCCAGCAGAAGGGGACAGGGAGCTTCGGGGGCCAACGTCCTGACTTTC	CASRRGQGASGANVLTF	TRBV2	TRBJ2-6	.	TRBD1
TGCGCCAGCAGCCAAGATCATTTGATCCAGCGGGAGGGCCTTGGTGAGACCCAGTACTTC	CASSQDHLIQREGLGETQYF	TRBV4-3	TRBJ2-5	.	TRBD2
TGTGCCAGCAGTACCTCAGGGACTAGCGGGAGTTACCCTACCTACAATGAGCAGTTCTTC	CASSTSGTSGSYPTYNEQFF	TRBV27	TRBJ2-1	.	TRBD2
TGTGCCAGCTCACCACCGAGACAGAAGACCTACAATGAGCAGTTCTTC	CASSPPRQKTYNEQFF	TRBV18	TRBJ2-1	.	.
TGTGCCATCAGGGCAACTAGCGGGATATACAATGAGCAGTTCTTC	CAIRATSGIYNEQFF	TRBV10-3	TRBJ2-1	many	TRBD2
TGTGCCAGCAGTGGGACAAGGGTGGACACTGAAGCTTTCTTT	CASSGTRVDTEAFF	TRBV12-3/TRBV12-4	TRBJ1-1	.	.
TGTGCCAGCAGCTTAGACCCGCCTAGCGCTAACAATGAGCAGTTCTTC	CASSLDPPSANNEQFF	TRBV7-2	TRBJ2-1	few	.
TGTGCCAGCAGCCAAGATGCCCCCTCGGGGGCGGACACGCAGTATTTT	CASSQDAPSGADTQYF	TRBV4-2	TRBJ2-3	few	.
TGTGCCAGCAGTACCACAATAGGCCCCTTCTACGAGCAGTACTTC	CASSTTIGPFYEQYF	TRBV28	TRBJ2-7	.	.
TGTGCCAGCAGCCGGAACTTCAACACTGAAGCTTTCTTT	CASSRNFNTEAFF	TRBV28	TRBJ1-1	.	.
TGCAGTGCTCAAGTGAGCTCCTACAATGAGCAGTTCTTC	CSAQVSSYNEQFF	TRBV20-1	TRBJ2-1	few	.
TGTGCCAGCAGTCCCGGTTTTTACAGGGAACATGGCTACACCTTC	CASSPGFYREHGYTF	TRBV12-3/TRBV12-4	TRBJ1-2	few	.
TGTGCCAGCAGCCGGTCTAGCGGGGGCAGCACAGATACGCAGTATTTT	CASSRSSGGSTDTQYF	TRBV7-2	TRBJ2-3	few	TRBD2
TGCAGCGTAGATACAGGGTACGGGGCCAACGTCCGGACTTTC	CSVDTGYGANVRTF	TRBV29-1	TRBJ2-6	.	.
TGTGCCAGCAGCTTAGTATCGGATGAGCAGTTCTTC	CASSLVSDEQFF	TRBV7-6	TRBJ2-1	many	.
TGTGCCAGCAGTCGAACATCTAACATCCAGAATGAGCAGTTCTTC	CASSRTSNIQNEQFF	TRBV6-2/TRBV6-3	TRBJ2-1	few	.
TGTGCCAGCAGCCCTTTGGGGGGCAGCGGCTCCTACACCTTC	CASSPLGGSGSYTF	TRBV27	TRBJ1-2	.	.
TGCAGTGCTCCCGACGAGGTCTATGGCTACACCTTC	CSAPDEVYGYTF	TRBV20-1	TRBJ1-2	few	.
TGTGCCAGCAGCCCCGGGACAGGGAAAGAGACCCAGTACTTC	CASSPGTGKETQYF	TRBV6-6	TRBJ2-5	.	TRBD1
TGCGCCAGCAGCTTTAGTGTGGGGACAGATACGCAGTATTTT	CASSFSVGTDTQYF	TRBV5-1	TRBJ2-3	few	.
TGCAGTGCTGAACCGGGACTAGCGGAAAGCACAGATACGCAGTATTTT	CSAEPGLAESTDTQYF	TRBV20-1	TRBJ2-3	.	TRBD2
TGTGCCAGCAGTGAAACAGGAGTCAATCAGCCCCAGCATTTT	CASSETGVNQPQHF	TRBV2	TRBJ1-5	.	.
TGTGCCAGCAGTTTGAAGGTCGGGGTTTCCTACGAGCAGTACTTC	CASSLKVGVSYEQYF	TRBV12-3/TRBV12-4	TRBJ2-7	few	.
TGCGCCAGCAGCCCCGGACAGGAATTTGGTATCTATGAGCAGTTCTTC	CASSPGQEFGIYEQFF	TRBV5-1	TRBJ2-1	.	TRBD1
TGTGCCACCGCTCCAAGCGGGGAAGAGACCCAGTTCTTC	CATAPSGEETQFF	TRBV10-3	TRBJ2-1	.	TRBD2
TGTGCCAGCAAGGGACATATGAACACTGAAGCTTTCTTT	CASKGHMNTEAFF	TRBV2	TRBJ1-1	.	.
TGTGCCATCAGTGGATCTAGCGGGCAGTTCTTC	CAISGSSGQFF	TRBV10-3	TRBJ2-1	.	TRBD2
TGTGCCAGCAGATGGACAGACAACACTGAAGCTTTCTTT	CASRWTDNTEAFF	TRBV6-5	TRBJ1-1	.	.
TGTGCCAGCATGAAAGGGACAGGGGTAAACATTCAGTACTTC	CASMKGTGVNIQYF	TRBV2	TRBJ2-4	few	TRBD1
TGTGCCAGCAGTTCCCCTCCTGGACAGAACTATGGCTACACCTTC	CASSSPPGQNYGYTF	TRBV6-6	TRBJ1-2	.	.
TGCAGCGGTGGCCCAGGTCCCAACATTCAGTACTTC	CSGGPGPNIQYF	TRBV29-1	TRBJ2-4	many	.
TGTGCCAGCAGGCCATCTTGGGACAGGGGAATCTACGAGCAGTACTTC	CASRPSWDRGIYEQYF	TRBV12-3/TRBV12-4	TRBJ2-7	few	TRBD1
TGTGCCAGCAGCCAAGATACCGTTACGCAGTATTTT	CASSQDTVTQYF	TRBV3-1	TRBJ2-3	.	.
TGCAGCGTTGGACAGGGCGGGGAGACCCAGTACTTC	CSVGQGGETQYF	TRBV29-1	TRBJ2-5	many	TRBD1
TGCAGTGCTAGTCCCCGGGGTTGGAGCGGGGGATCGGGTGAGCAGTTCTTC	CSASPRGWSGGSGEQFF	TRBV20-1	TRBJ2-1	few	TRBD2
TGCAGTGCTAGAGATGATGTACTTCGTTTATCCTACAATGAGCAGTTCTTC	CSARDDVLRLSYNEQFF	TRBV20-1	TRBJ2-1	.	.
TGCGCCAGCAGCCCGACGGACAGGGGAGTGTATGAGCAGTTCTTC	CASSPTDRGVYEQFF	TRBV5-1	TRBJ2-1	.	TRBD1